This T cell receptor beta chain was recovered during a study of T cells after yellow fever vaccination. Study summary: SMART-Seq v4 Ultra Low Input prepared the low-cell-number fractions.

The study, taken as a whole, reports: Among all clonotypes, a small share was observed in both CD4 and CD8 compartments.

Template switching by 5'RACE produced TCR cDNA, adding a universal primer site and UMIs. Each CDR3 protein gets one entry after TCRdb re-called the 5' RACE reads with MiXCR. The table lists hundreds of thousands of distinct CDR3 sequences, about 13% of them singletons, with over 11% in the top ten. Comment on this clonotype: Its target is not known.

From germline, CDR1 is SGHTA and CDR2 FQGNSA. V lost 5 bases and J 1 base, leaving 15 bases between the germline ends. The CDR3 has 17 residues. This receptor was taken from a man aged 25 to 45 who received the YFV17D yellow fever vaccine. The sample consisted of PBMCs, taken on the day of the yellow fever booster vaccination. The chain carries TRBV7-2 and TRBJ2-6, with D possibly being TRBD1 (6 bases). The CDR3 nucleotides read TGTGCCAGCAGCCTCACGGGACATCGTTCTGGGGCCAACGTCCTGACTTTC. Residues: CASSLTGHRSGANVLTF.